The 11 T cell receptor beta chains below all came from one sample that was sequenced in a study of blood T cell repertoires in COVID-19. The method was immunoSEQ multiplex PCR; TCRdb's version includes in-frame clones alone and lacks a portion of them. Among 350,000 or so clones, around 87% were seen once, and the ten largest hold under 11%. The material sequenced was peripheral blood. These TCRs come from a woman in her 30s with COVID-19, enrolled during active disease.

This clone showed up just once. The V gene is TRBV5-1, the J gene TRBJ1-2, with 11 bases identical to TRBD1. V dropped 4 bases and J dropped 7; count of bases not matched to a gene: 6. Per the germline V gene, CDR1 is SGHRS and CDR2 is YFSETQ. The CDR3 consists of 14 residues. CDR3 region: CASSPGQGAPGYTF. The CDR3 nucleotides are TGCGCCAGCAGCCCAGGACAGGGGGCCCCTGGCTACACCTTC.

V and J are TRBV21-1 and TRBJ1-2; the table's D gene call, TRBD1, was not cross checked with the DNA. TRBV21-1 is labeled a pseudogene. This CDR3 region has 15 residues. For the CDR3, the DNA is TGTGCCAGCGGACGACGTGGGACAGACGGCTATGGCTACACCTTC. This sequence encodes CASGRRGTDGYGYTF.

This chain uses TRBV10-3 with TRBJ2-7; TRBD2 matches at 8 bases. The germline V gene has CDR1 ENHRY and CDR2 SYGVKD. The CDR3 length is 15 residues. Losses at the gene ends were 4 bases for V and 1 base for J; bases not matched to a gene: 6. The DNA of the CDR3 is TGTGCCATCAGTGGGGCTAGCGGGCTTTCCTACGAGCAGTACTTC. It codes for CAISGASGLSYEQYF.

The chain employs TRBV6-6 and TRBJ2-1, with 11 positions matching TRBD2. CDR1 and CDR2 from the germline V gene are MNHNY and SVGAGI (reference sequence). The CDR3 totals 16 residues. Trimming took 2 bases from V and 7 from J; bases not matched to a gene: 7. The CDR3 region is CASSYPIAGGPNEQFF. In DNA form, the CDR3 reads TGTGCCAGCAGTTACCCTATAGCGGGAGGGCCGAATGAGCAGTTCTTC.

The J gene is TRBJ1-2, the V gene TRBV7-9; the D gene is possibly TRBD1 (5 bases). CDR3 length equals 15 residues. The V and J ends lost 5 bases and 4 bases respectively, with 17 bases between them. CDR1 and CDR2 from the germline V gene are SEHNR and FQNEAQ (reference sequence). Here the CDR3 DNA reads TGTGCCAGCAGCCAAGAGACACAGGACGTCTATGGCTACACCTTC. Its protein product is CASSQETQDVYGYTF.

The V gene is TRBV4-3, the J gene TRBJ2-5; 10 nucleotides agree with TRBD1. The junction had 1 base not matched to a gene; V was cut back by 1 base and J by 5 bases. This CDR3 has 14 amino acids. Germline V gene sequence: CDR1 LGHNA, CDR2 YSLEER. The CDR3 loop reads CASSQGQGAETQYF. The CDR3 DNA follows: TGCGCCAGCAGCCAAGGACAGGGGGCGGAGACCCAGTACTTC.

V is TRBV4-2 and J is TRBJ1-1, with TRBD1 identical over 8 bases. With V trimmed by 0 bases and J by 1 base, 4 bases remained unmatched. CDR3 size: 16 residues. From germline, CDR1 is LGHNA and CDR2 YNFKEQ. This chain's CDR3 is CASSQEMGTGNTEAFF. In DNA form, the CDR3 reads TGTGCCAGCAGCCAAGAAATGGGGACAGGGAACACTGAAGCTTTCTTT.

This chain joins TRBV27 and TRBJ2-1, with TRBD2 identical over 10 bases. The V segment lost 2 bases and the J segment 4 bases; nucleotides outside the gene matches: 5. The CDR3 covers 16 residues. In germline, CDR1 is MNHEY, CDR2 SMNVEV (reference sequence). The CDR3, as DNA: TGTGCCAGCAGTTTACTAGCGGGAGCTGTGTACAATGAGCAGTTCTTC. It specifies CASSLLAGAVYNEQFF.

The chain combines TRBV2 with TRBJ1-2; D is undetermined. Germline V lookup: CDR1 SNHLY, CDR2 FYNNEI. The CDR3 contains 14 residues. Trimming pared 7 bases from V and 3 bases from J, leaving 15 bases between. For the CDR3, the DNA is TGTGCCAGCACGCTGGAAGGGAGTGACTATGGCTACACCTTC. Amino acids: CASTLEGSDYGYTF. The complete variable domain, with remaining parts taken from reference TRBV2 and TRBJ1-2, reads EPEVTQTPSHQVTQMGQEVILRCVPISNHLYFYWYRQILGQKVEFLVSFYNNEISEKSEIFDDQFSVERPDGSNFTLKIRSTKLEDSAMYFCASTLEGSDYGYTFGSGTRLTVV.

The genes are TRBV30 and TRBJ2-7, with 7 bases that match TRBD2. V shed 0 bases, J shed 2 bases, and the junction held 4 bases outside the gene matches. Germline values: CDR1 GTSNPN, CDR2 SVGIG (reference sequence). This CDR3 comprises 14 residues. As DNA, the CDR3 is TGTGCCTGGAGTGTAACGGGGGGAACCTACGAGCAGTACTTC. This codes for CAWSVTGGTYEQYF.

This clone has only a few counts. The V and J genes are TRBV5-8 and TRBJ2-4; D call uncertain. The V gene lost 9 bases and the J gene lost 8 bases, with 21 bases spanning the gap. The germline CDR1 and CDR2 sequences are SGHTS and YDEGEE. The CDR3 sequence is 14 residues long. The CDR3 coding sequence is TGTGCCACCCGACCGGCGGTCAGAGCCTACATTCAGTACTTC. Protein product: CATRPAVRAYIQYF. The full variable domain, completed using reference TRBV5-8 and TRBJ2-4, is EAGVTQSPTHLIKTRGQQATLRCSPISGHTSVYWYQQALGLGLQFLLWYDEGEERNRGNFPPRFSGRQFPNYSSELNVNALELEDSALYLCATRPAVRAYIQYFGAGTRLSVL.